These 10 T cell receptor beta chains share one sample of origin, sequenced in a study of a mutant IDH1 vaccine in newly diagnosed glioma. Time point noted: week 5, during vaccination. In every dose of vaccine, 300 ug of mutant IDH1 20-mer peptide was given alongside topical imiquimod. Repertoires were generated with immunoSEQ multiplex PCR, while TCRdb's copy carries only in-frame clones and drops some. This table has 70,000 to 90,000 clones, roughly 90% appearing once. These receptors lack a known antigen. Sequenced here: PBMCs, sampled from a glioma patient whose treatment included an IDH1 peptide vaccine. The receptors were gathered from a woman in her forties or fifties with glioma.

This rearrangement joins TRBV7-8 to TRBJ2-5, with TRBD2 identical over 13 bases. The CDR3 contains 17 residues. Looked up from germline, CDR1 is SGHVS and CDR2 is FQNEAQ. V lost 7 bases and J lost 5; bases outside the gene matches: 13. CDR3 residues: CASTFGTSGIRGETQYF. DNA of the CDR3: TGTGCCAGCACCTTCGGGACTAGCGGGATTCGGGGGGAGACCCAGTACTTC.

The chain has TRBV4-1 and TRBJ1-6; tentatively, D is TRBD1 (5 bases). Deletions cut 4 bases from V and 7 bases from J, with 14 bases between. The CDR3 spans 15 residues. Per germline, CDR1 MGHRA and CDR2 YSYEKL. The CDR3 nucleotides read TGCGCCAGCAGCCCGACAGAGATGAGGAATTCACCCCTCCACTTT. Encoded protein: CASSPTEMRNSPLHF.

This clone came up once. This rearrangement joins TRBV7-2 to TRBJ2-7; 10 nucleotides line up with TRBD1. This CDR3 region has 14 residues. The germline CDR1 and CDR2 sequences are SGHTA and FQGNSA. Trimming at V came to 6 bases and at J to 6 bases, leaving 8 bases not matched to a gene. CDR3 nucleotides: TGTGCCAGCAGGCGAGCCGGGACAGGGGTCGAGCAGTACTTC. It encodes CASRRAGTGVEQYF.

This clone was detected once. The chain carries TRBV19 and TRBJ1-3, with D perhaps TRBD1 (5 bases). The V gene lost 6 bases and the J gene lost 0 bases, with 12 bases spanning the gap. The CDR3 has 15 amino acids. Germline V lookup: CDR1 LNHDA, CDR2 SQIVND (reference sequence). CDR3 DNA: TGTGCCAGTAGGAGGGACTTCAGCTCTGGAAACACCATATATTTT. It yields the protein CASRRDFSSGNTIYF.

This chain connects TRBV5-4 to TRBJ2-7, with 7 bases lining up with TRBD2. CDR1 SGHNT and CDR2 YYREEE come from the germline V gene (reference sequence). V lost 3 bases, J lost 3 bases, and 9 bases stayed unmatched. CDR3 length: 15 amino acids. The CDR3 DNA follows: TGTGCCAGCAGCTCCTTGACTAGCCCAAACTACGAGCAGTACTTC. This codes for CASSSLTSPNYEQYF. The entire variable domain, with the rest obtained from reference TRBV5-4 and TRBJ2-7, is as follows: ETGVTQSPTHLIKTRGQQVTLRCSSQSGHNTVSWYQQALGQGPQFIFQYYREEENGRGNFPPRFSGLQFPNYSSELNVNALELDDSALYLCASSSLTSPNYEQYFGPGTRLTVT.

The V call is TRBV5-1, the J call TRBJ2-7, with D perhaps TRBD1 or TRBD2 (7 bases each). This CDR3 is built from 16 residues. CDR1 SGHRS and CDR2 YFSETQ come from the germline V gene. V lost 7 bases and J 5 bases, leaving 25 bases between the germline ends. CDR3 in amino acids: CASHALGGGVSNEQYF. The CDR3, as DNA: TGCGCCAGCCACGCCCTGGGAGGGGGCGTATCGAACGAGCAGTACTTC.

A word on this clone: It is unclear where the CDR3 begins or ends on the DNA, so no DNA is shown, and the CDR3 is as TCRdb lists it. This rearrangement joins TRBV28 to TRBJ2-2; the table's D call TRBD2 went unverified against the DNA. A total of 13 residues make up the CDR3, ends included. The germline V gene has CDR1 MDHEN and CDR2 SYDVKM. This CDR3 reads CASSSSYTGELFF.

The CDR3 DNA reads as TGTGCCATGGCGCCCGACGGGGATCAGCCCCAGCATTTT. It specifies CAMAPDGDQPQHF. J is TRBJ1-5 and V is TRBV10-3; D call uncertain. CDR1 is ENHRY, CDR2 SYGVKD, per germline. This CDR3 region has 13 residues. Trimming pared 9 bases from V and 5 bases from J, leaving 14 bases between.

The rearrangement uses TRBV6-5 and TRBJ2-3, with 8 nucleotides matching TRBD1. This CDR3 comprises 15 residues. Germline V gene lookup returns CDR1 MNHEY and CDR2 SVGAGI. The V gene end was trimmed by 5 bases and the J gene end by 0 bases; junction bases not matched to a gene: 4. CDR3 sequence: CASSRAGGSTDTQYF. The CDR3, as DNA: TGTGCCAGCAGTCGAGCAGGGGGCAGCACAGATACGCAGTATTTT.

DNA for the CDR3: TGTGCCAGCAGCTTCACAGGATGGGCCAACACTGAAGCTTTCTTT. It encodes CASSFTGWANTEAFF. This chain connects TRBV5-6 to TRBJ1-1; D is perhaps TRBD1 (5 bases). CDR1 is SGHDT, CDR2 YYEEEE, per germline. The CDR3 consists of 15 residues. Deletions cut 2 bases from V and 2 bases from J, with 13 bases between. The full variable domain, completed using reference TRBV5-6 and TRBJ1-1, is DAGVTQSPTHLIKTRGQQVTLRCSPKSGHDTVSWYQQALGQGPQFIFQYYEEEERQRGNFPDRFSGHQFPNYSSELNVNALLLGDSALYLCASSFTGWANTEAFFGQGTRLTVV.